The text below deals with one T cell receptor beta chain. Pre-surgery treatment included at least one anti-epileptic drug. The CDR3 length is 14 residues. V was cut by 6 bases and J by 3 bases, with 14 bases left in between. Looked up from germline, CDR1 is MNHNY and CDR2 is SVGAGI (reference sequence). The sample belongs to a study of brain T cells in children with intractable seizures. Sequenced by immunoSEQ multiplex PCR; TCRdb stores in-frame clones only, minus some. Of some 80,000 clones listed, roughly 89% were seen once; the top ten hold about 24%. This receptor was obtained from a girl aged 2-10 years with Rasmussen encephalitis and intractable seizures. This chain uses TRBV6-6 with TRBJ1-1; TRBD1 is a possible D gene (6 bases). This specimen was peripheral blood, taken at surgery. The CDR3 bases are TGTGCCAGCAGCCATAGGGGACATGACACTGAAGCTTTCTTT. It translates to CASSHRGHDTEAFF.